This TCR beta chain was recovered during a study of blood T cell repertoires in COVID-19. Across the study: Specimens from acute and convalescent COVID-19 originated in the United States, Italy and Spain.

The CDR3 runs 14 residues. Looked up from germline, CDR1 is LNHDA and CDR2 is SQIVND (reference sequence). The V end lost 5 bases, the J end lost 10 bases, and 18 bases lay between the germline ends. Recruitment covered some 25 US areas and drew participants whose ages spanned roughly 18 to 95 years. Categorization into cohorts depended on clinical history that participants reported. Some clones are missing from TCRdb's copy, which holds only in-frame ones; the method was immunoSEQ multiplex PCR. The profile shows a few hundred thousand clones, around 86% of them singletons. The clonotype comes from a woman between 45 and 65 years old who had recovered from COVID-19. The sample was PBMCs or T cells enriched from blood (not recorded which). This chain connects TRBV19 to TRBJ2-4, with D possibly matching TRBD2 (6 bases). CDR3 DNA: TGTGCCAGTAGTCCCCGCGGGGCAGGTCTAATTCAGTACTTC. It yields the protein CASSPRGAGLIQYF.